The rows below give T cell receptor beta chains drawn from one sample of a study of T-cell memory formation after mild COVID-19. In TCRdb, the 5' RACE reads were re-called with MiXCR into one record per CDR3 protein. The sample holds 550,000 to 700,000 distinct CDR3 sequences, more than 15% seen once. Sample: PBMCs or a T cell subset sorted from them (not recorded which). Source of these receptors: an adult woman who had mild COVID-19 (a few samples of this study predate the infection). Cell type and time point are not known. CDR3s include the opening cysteine and the closing phenylalanine or tryptophan. The order of the fields is J gene, V gene, D gene, clone size, CDR3 protein, CDR3 DNA. The D gene is left open where the match is weak. Not all rows give a size; the values are once, few, many and, for expanded clones, a class.

j_call: TRBJ2-1; v_call: TRBV3-1; d_call: TRBD2; clone_size: few; cdr3_aa: CASREGNEQFF; cdr3_nt: TGTGCCAGCCGGGAGGGAAATGAGCAGTTCTTC
j_call: TRBJ1-2; v_call: TRBV2; d_call: NA; clone_size: NA; cdr3_aa: CASSKVTDYGYTF; cdr3_nt: TGTGCCAGCAGTAAAGTAACGGATTATGGCTACACCTTC
j_call: TRBJ1-5; v_call: TRBV12-3/TRBV12-4; d_call: NA; clone_size: few; cdr3_aa: CASSFESALGSNQPQHF; cdr3_nt: TGTGCCAGCAGTTTTGAGTCAGCCCTAGGGAGCAATCAGCCCCAGCATTTT
j_call: TRBJ2-1; v_call: TRBV12-3/TRBV12-4; d_call: NA; clone_size: NA; cdr3_aa: CASRGGAASSYNEQFF; cdr3_nt: TGTGCCAGCAGGGGAGGAGCGGCTAGCTCCTACAATGAGCAGTTCTTC
j_call: TRBJ2-5; v_call: TRBV10-3; d_call: NA; clone_size: NA; cdr3_aa: CAISESWGETQYF; cdr3_nt: TGTGCCATCAGTGAGTCTTGGGGGGAGACCCAGTACTTC
j_call: TRBJ2-7; v_call: TRBV5-1; d_call: TRBD1; clone_size: many; cdr3_aa: CASSFLSTGSYEQYF; cdr3_nt: TGCGCCAGCAGCTTCCTCTCGACAGGGAGCTACGAGCAGTACTTC
j_call: TRBJ2-2; v_call: TRBV6-5; d_call: TRBD1; clone_size: few; cdr3_aa: CASSYRTGSLFF; cdr3_nt: TGTGCCAGCAGTTACAGGACAGGGTCACTGTTTTTT
j_call: TRBJ2-1; v_call: TRBV9; d_call: TRBD2; clone_size: NA; cdr3_aa: CASSVGNSGGYNEQFF; cdr3_nt: TGTGCCAGCAGCGTAGGAAATAGCGGGGGGTACAATGAGCAGTTCTTC
j_call: TRBJ1-1; v_call: TRBV7-9; d_call: TRBD1; clone_size: NA; cdr3_aa: CASSLLDRDTEAFF; cdr3_nt: TGTGCCAGCAGCTTATTGGACAGGGATACTGAAGCTTTCTTT
j_call: TRBJ2-7; v_call: TRBV5-1; d_call: TRBD2; clone_size: NA; cdr3_aa: CASSVAGDGAYEQYF; cdr3_nt: TGCGCCAGCAGTGTAGCGGGGGATGGAGCCTACGAGCAGTACTTC
j_call: TRBJ1-2; v_call: TRBV7-2; d_call: NA; clone_size: once; cdr3_aa: CASSLESGRVSSYTF; cdr3_nt: TGTGCCAGCAGCTTAGAGAGCGGCAGGGTTAGTAGCTACACCTTC
j_call: TRBJ2-1; v_call: TRBV7-2; d_call: TRBD2; clone_size: few; cdr3_aa: CASSLRREGYNEQFF; cdr3_nt: TGTGCCAGCAGCTTAAGGCGGGAGGGCTACAATGAGCAGTTCTTC
j_call: TRBJ1-1; v_call: TRBV20-1; d_call: NA; clone_size: NA; cdr3_aa: CSASQNTEAFF; cdr3_nt: TGCAGTGCCAGCCAAAACACTGAAGCTTTCTTT
j_call: TRBJ2-7; v_call: TRBV5-1; d_call: TRBD1; clone_size: many; cdr3_aa: CASSSGTASSYEQYF; cdr3_nt: TGCGCCAGCAGCTCCGGGACAGCCTCCTCCTACGAGCAGTACTTC
j_call: TRBJ1-1; v_call: TRBV27; d_call: NA; clone_size: NA; cdr3_aa: CASTNRENTEAFF; cdr3_nt: TGTGCCAGCACCAACAGGGAGAACACTGAAGCTTTCTTT
j_call: TRBJ1-2; v_call: TRBV7-2; d_call: NA; clone_size: NA; cdr3_aa: CASSSSGNYGYTF; cdr3_nt: TGTGCCAGCAGCTCTTCAGGGAACTATGGCTACACCTTC
j_call: TRBJ1-2; v_call: TRBV5-4; d_call: TRBD1; clone_size: NA; cdr3_aa: CASSLAGTGGGSYTF; cdr3_nt: TGTGCCAGCAGCTTGGCCGGGACAGGGGGCGGTAGCTACACCTTC
j_call: TRBJ2-6; v_call: TRBV12-3/TRBV12-4; d_call: NA; clone_size: NA; cdr3_aa: CASRVQGLAGANVLTF; cdr3_nt: TGTGCCAGCAGGGTACAGGGTCTCGCTGGGGCCAACGTCCTGACTTTC